The 17 T cell receptor beta chains in this list originate from one sample, sequenced in a study of PD-L1 blockade in urothelial cancer. The time point here: peripheral blood 6 weeks after treatment start. TCRdb keeps only in-frame clones here, not all; method: immunoSEQ multiplex PCR. The table shows around 110,000 clones, with roughly 90% occurring only once. Sequenced material: PBMCs, taken around atezolizumab (anti-PD-L1) treatment. All receptors come from a man aged 55 to 70 with urothelial cancer.

The chain has TRBV25-1 and TRBJ1-3, with D tentatively TRBD1 (6 bases). V dropped 5 bases and J dropped 7 bases, with 15 bases sitting between them. The CDR3 runs 14 residues. Germline V CDR1 and CDR2: MGHDK, SYGVNS. The CDR3 is CASSREGGRNTIYF. CDR3 in DNA: TGTGCCAGCAGTAGGGAAGGGGGAAGGAACACCATATATTTT.

The chain links TRBV5-1 to TRBJ2-7; TRBD2 matches at 10 bases. Germline loops: CDR1 SGHRS, CDR2 YFSETQ. The CDR3 sequence is 17 residues long. V was pared by 0 bases and J by 0 bases, with 6 bases of the junction left unmatched. The CDR3 DNA sequence: TGCGCCAGCAGCTTGGCCCCTAGCGGGAGCTCCTCCTACGAGCAGTACTTC. As protein: CASSLAPSGSSSYEQYF.

This chain joins TRBV4-1 and TRBJ1-5, with D unclear. Trimming shortened V by 11 bases and J by 4 bases, and 6 bases separated the two germline ends. This CDR3 region has 10 residues. Germline-derived CDR1 and CDR2 are MGHRA and YSYEKL. The DNA of the CDR3 is TGCGCCGGCCAAAATCAGCCCCAGCATTTT. Translating gives CAGQNQPQHF.

CDR3 sequence (DNA): TGTGCCAGCAGTGCGGGTTTCCGAGGCTACACCTTC. It translates to CASSAGFRGYTF. The V gene is TRBV2, the J gene TRBJ1-2; no clear D gene. The CDR3 is made up of 12 amino acids. Germline values: CDR1 SNHLY, CDR2 FYNNEI. Trimming stripped 4 bases from V and 8 bases from J, with 11 bases between.

The rearrangement uses TRBV2 and TRBJ1-2; D perhaps matches TRBD1 (5 bases). V was cut by 6 bases and J by 4 bases, with 15 bases left in between. Germline-derived CDR1 and CDR2 are SNHLY and FYNNEI. CDR3 length: 14 residues. CDR3 region: CASSKGSGFYGYTF. The CDR3 DNA sequence: TGTGCCAGCAGCAAAGGGTCAGGGTTCTATGGCTACACCTTC.

V usage is TRBV5-5 and J usage is TRBJ2-1; D not resolved. CDR3 size: 13 residues. Trimming shortened V by 4 bases and J by 7 bases, and 12 bases separated the two germline ends. Germline V lookup: CDR1 SGHKS, CDR2 YYEKEE (reference sequence). This chain's CDR3 is CASSLVYLNEQFF. The CDR3 coding sequence is TGTGCCAGCAGCCTCGTCTATTTGAATGAGCAGTTCTTC.

The genes are TRBV4-3 and TRBJ2-1; 8 bases match TRBD2. The CDR3 is 16 residues long. Germline assignment: CDR1 LGHNA and CDR2 YSLEER. V gave up 0 bases and J gave up 3 bases; unmatched junction bases: 4. DNA of the CDR3: TGCGCCAGCAGCCAAGATCGGGAGGGCCTCTACAATGAGCAGTTCTTC. Translation gives CASSQDREGLYNEQFF.

This clone was detected only once. V usage is TRBV6-1 and J usage is TRBJ1-1; 8 positions match TRBD1. CDR3 size: 14 residues. J was trimmed by 6 bases and V by 2 bases; bases with no gene match: 5. Germline assignment: CDR1 MNHNS and CDR2 SASEGT. The CDR3: CASSERQGISEAFF. The CDR3 DNA reads as TGTGCCAGCAGTGAACGACAGGGGATCTCTGAAGCTTTCTTT.

The rearrangement joins TRBV7-6 to TRBJ2-7; D may be TRBD1 (6 bases). Germline values: CDR1 SGHVS, CDR2 FNYEAQ. Trimming shortened V by 5 bases and J by 3 bases, and 17 bases separated the two germline ends. The CDR3 spans 15 residues. The CDR3 nucleotides are TGTGCCAGCAGCCACAGACCACAGGGCGACTACGAGCAGTACTTC. Translated, it gives CASSHRPQGDYEQYF. Based on the CDR3 plus reference TRBV7-6 and TRBJ2-7, the full variable domain is GAGVSQSPRYKVTKRGQDVALRCDPISGHVSLYWYRQALGQGPEFLTYFNYEAQQDKSGLPNDRFSAERPEGSISTLTIQRTEQRDSAMYRCASSHRPQGDYEQYFGPGTRLTVT.

The CDR3 DNA reads TGTGCCAGCACCCCCCCGGGTCGGTACGAGCAGTACTTC. This codes for CASTPPGRYEQYF. The chain has TRBV6-5 and TRBJ2-7; D is unclear. This CDR3 is built from 13 residues. V lost 7 bases, J lost 4 bases, and 14 bases lay in between. Germline V gene data show CDR1 as MNHEY and CDR2 as SVGAGI.

The rearrangement joins TRBV2 to TRBJ1-1; TRBD1 agrees at 10 bases. CDR3 length: 14 amino acids. V dropped 6 bases and J dropped 6; count of bases not matched to a gene: 7. The germline CDR1 and CDR2 sequences are SNHLY and FYNNEI. This chain's CDR3 is CASRSRDRGPEAFF. DNA for the CDR3: TGTGCCAGCAGAAGCCGGGACAGGGGCCCTGAAGCTTTCTTT.

The chain is built from TRBV5-1 and TRBJ2-7; weak D call: TRBD1 (5 bases). V shed 2 bases and J shed 7 bases, with 19 bases lying between them. The CDR3 runs to 15 residues. Germline CDR1 is SGHRS and CDR2 is YFSETQ. DNA for the CDR3: TGCGCCAGCAGCTTCAGGGATAGTCGTAACGTTGAGCAGTACTTC. It specifies CASSFRDSRNVEQYF.

The chain employs TRBV5-6 and TRBJ1-6; 8 positions agree with TRBD1. The CDR3 contains 16 residues. Germline CDR1 and CDR2: SGHDT and YYEEEE. Trimming at V came to 1 base and at J to 7 bases, leaving 7 bases not matched to a gene. The CDR3 loop is CASSLSGQAFNSPLHF. CDR3 DNA: TGTGCCAGCAGCTTGTCGGGACAGGCGTTCAATTCACCCCTCCACTTT.

The chain recombines TRBV28 with TRBJ2-4; 9 nucleotides agree with TRBD1. CDR1 and CDR2 (germline): MDHEN, SYDVKM. CDR3 length: 21 amino acids. V shed 6 bases, J shed 0 bases, and the junction held 21 bases outside the gene matches. The CDR3 DNA is TGTGCCAGCAGCAGTCCCCTTACAGGGGGCCCGAAGCCATTAGCCAAAAACATTCAGTACTTC. Its translation: CASSSPLTGGPKPLAKNIQYF. Full variable domain (missing parts from reference TRBV28 and TRBJ2-4): DVKVTQSSRYLVKRTGEKVFLECVQDMDHENMFWYRQDPGLGLRLIYFSYDVKMKEKGDIPEGYSVSREKKERFSLILESASTNQTSMYLCASSSPLTGGPKPLAKNIQYFGAGTRLSVL.

The V and J genes are TRBV19 and TRBJ1-2; 9 bases align to TRBD1. This CDR3 spans 15 amino acids. V lost 6 bases and J lost 6; bases outside the gene matches: 11. Germline assignment: CDR1 LNHDA and CDR2 SQIVND (reference sequence). CDR3 coding DNA: TGTGCCAGTAGCACTACCGGGACAGGGTTCGATGGCTACACCTTC. Translating gives CASSTTGTGFDGYTF. Using reference TRBV19 and TRBJ1-2 for the parts outside the CDR3, the full variable domain is DGGITQSPKYLFRKEGQNVTLSCEQNLNHDAMYWYRQDPGQGLRLIYYSQIVNDFQKGDIAEGYSVSREKKESFPLTVTSAQKNPTAFYLCASSTTGTGFDGYTFGSGTRLTVV.

This chain joins TRBV4-2 and TRBJ1-1; a weak D match, TRBD1 (5 bases). The CDR3 extends over 16 amino acids. CDR1 is LGHNA, CDR2 YNFKEQ, per germline. V lost 0 bases and J lost 5, with 16 bases in between. The CDR3, as DNA: TGTGCCAGCAGCCAAGAGGGGGGAGGTATGGCTACTGAAGCTTTCTTT. Its translation: CASSQEGGGMATEAFF.

The chain employs TRBV6-5 and TRBJ2-3; TRBD1 matches at 11 bases. Per germline, CDR1 MNHEY and CDR2 SVGAGI. V lost 5 bases and J lost 5; bases outside the gene matches: 6. The CDR3 length is 15 residues. CDR3 sequence reads: CASSTPGQGGDTQYF. In DNA, the CDR3 is TGTGCCAGCAGTACCCCGGGACAGGGGGGAGATACGCAGTATTTT.